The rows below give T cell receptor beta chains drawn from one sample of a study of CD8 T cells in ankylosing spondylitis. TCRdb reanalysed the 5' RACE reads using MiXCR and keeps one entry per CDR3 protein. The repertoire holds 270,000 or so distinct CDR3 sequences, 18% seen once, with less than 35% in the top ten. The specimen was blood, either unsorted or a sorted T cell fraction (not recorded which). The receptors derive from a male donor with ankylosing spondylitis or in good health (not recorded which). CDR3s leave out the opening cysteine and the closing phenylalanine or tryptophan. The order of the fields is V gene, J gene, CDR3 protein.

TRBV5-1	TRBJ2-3	ASSQANLDSSTDTQY
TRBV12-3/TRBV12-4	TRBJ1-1	ASSFSGGSAEAF
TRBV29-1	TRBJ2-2	SVALTGKTTGELF
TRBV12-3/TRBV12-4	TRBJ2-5	ASSSPGYSGSFETQY
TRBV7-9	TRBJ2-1	ASITGRSDEQF
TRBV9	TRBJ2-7	ASSVGDPSYEQY
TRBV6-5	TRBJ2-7	ASSYPTSSYEQY
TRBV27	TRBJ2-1	ASSVSVYNEQF
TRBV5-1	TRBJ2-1	ASSLVGRPWAEAGDEQF
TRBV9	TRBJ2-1	ASSVVAGNPYNEQF
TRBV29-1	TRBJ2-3	SVAREGGNTQY
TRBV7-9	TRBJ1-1	ASSLYGTEAF
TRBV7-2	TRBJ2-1	ASSLARSGTGREQF
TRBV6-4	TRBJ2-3	ASSDEPSGTDTQY
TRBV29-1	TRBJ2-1	SGGGSGPNEQF
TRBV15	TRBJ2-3	ATGERELIDTQY
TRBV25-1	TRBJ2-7	ASSALRGEVYYEQY
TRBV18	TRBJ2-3	ASSPRPVYRDTQY
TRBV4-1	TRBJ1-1	ASSQDSGGVTEAF
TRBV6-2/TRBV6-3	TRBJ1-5	ASSSDRDDSPQH
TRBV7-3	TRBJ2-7	ASSLSAGPYEQY
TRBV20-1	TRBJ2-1	SARLAGGNEQF
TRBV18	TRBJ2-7	ASSPSSTRSYEQY
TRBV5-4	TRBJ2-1	ASSQRDRGRDEQF
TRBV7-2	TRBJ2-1	ASSLASGTMSDEQF
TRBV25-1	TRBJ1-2	ASSESHQVDYGYT
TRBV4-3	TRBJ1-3	ASSQDRESGNTIY
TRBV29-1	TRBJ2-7	SAELAGGEQY
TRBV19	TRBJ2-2	ASSIVGTGELF
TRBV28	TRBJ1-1	ASSQQTDNTEAF
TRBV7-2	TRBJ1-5	ASSLAPGVDQPQH
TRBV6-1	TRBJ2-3	ASTLSFDSPDTQY
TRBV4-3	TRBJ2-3	ASSQEFEAGGTDTQY
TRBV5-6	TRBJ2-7	ASSLSENRLNSYEQY
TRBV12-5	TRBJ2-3	ASGLLTDPDTQY
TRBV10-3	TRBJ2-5	ASGSSGSPQETQY
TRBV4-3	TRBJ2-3	ASSQDVLGGTDTQY
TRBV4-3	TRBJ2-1	ASSQSQGVNEQF
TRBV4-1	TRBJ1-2	ASSQFPGSQIVAYT
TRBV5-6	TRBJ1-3	ASSLVWGLLCGNTIY
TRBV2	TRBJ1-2	ASSVYQRGYT
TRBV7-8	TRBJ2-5	ASRGLAEETQY
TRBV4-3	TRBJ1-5	ASSQDGKGENQPQH
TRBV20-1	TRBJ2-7	SAHKLTGASYEQY
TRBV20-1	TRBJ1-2	SARGEGSTNYGYT
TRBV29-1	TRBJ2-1	SVGGWLAGSNEQF
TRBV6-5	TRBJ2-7	ASSYDGVYEQY
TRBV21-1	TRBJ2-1	PRGKGGWGGLAYNEQF
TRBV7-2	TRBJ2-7	ASSLAWSSGSYEQY
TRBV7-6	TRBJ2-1	ASGLAGPNEQF
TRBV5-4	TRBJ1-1	ASFGQGYTEAF
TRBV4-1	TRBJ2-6	ASSPLSSGANVLT
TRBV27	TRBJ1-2	ASSLAYGIPQEST
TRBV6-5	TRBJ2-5	ASSFRVREASSQETQY
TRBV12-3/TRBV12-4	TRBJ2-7	ASSFQGGSYEQY